The subject of this entry is one T cell receptor beta chain. This entry comes from a study of cytomegalovirus exposure and HLA in healthy donors. Study-wide background: An earlier analysis found around 100 million unique TCR beta sequences from 150 million to 200 million T cells.

The germline gives CDR1 LNHDA, CDR2 SQIVND (reference sequence). The CDR3 spans 13 residues. The V end lost 5 bases, the J end lost 6 bases, and 14 bases lay between the germline ends. PCR employed 60 Vbeta and 13 Jbeta primers. Sequencing was performed with immunoSEQ multiplex PCR; in TCRdb, only in-frame clones are kept and a portion is missing. The sample shows nearly 110,000 clones, 81% of them seen only once. The TCR sequence derives from a young man in good health and CMV-seronegative. Material for sequencing was PBMCs. This chain connects TRBV19 to TRBJ2-7, with D possibly matching TRBD2 (6 bases). The CDR3 coding sequence is TGTGCCAGTAGTCTCGGGACTCCCGTCGAGCAGTACTTC. Translating it yields CASSLGTPVEQYF.